This TCR beta chain was sequenced during a study of beta chain features in type 1 diabetes. About the study: All samples together contributed 90 million to 130 million sorted cells for examination.

The CDR3 covers 13 residues. Trimming removed 8 bases from V and 3 bases from J, with 13 bases in between. The germline gives CDR1 KGHSH, CDR2 LQKENI. The authors reverse transcribed all of the isolated RNA, so sequencing captured expressed TCRB transcripts. Libraries were prepared by immunoSEQ multiplex PCR; TCRdb keeps only in-frame clonotypes and omits some of them. The sample has 160,000 or so clones, roughly 9% seen once. Study results and caveats: Shortening that was moderate but significant affected the TCRB CDR3s of Type 1 diabetes patients in all four CD4+ subsets.

This clone was counted a few times. Its antigen is currently unknown. Sorted populations all had greater than 95% purity. The sequence was collected from a woman in her 30s with type 1 diabetes. Sequencing was carried out using central memory CD4+ T cells from blood. The chain has TRBV18 and TRBJ1-1, with D hard to call. The CDR3 nucleotides are TGTGCCAGCCTGACTGCTCGGGACACTGAAGCTTTCTTT. The encoded protein is CASLTARDTEAFF.